This note documents a single T cell receptor beta chain sequence. This sample is drawn from a study of blood T cell repertoires in COVID-19. Clones were read by immunoSEQ multiplex PCR, and TCRdb kept only the in-frame ones, dropping some. The sample has about 220,000 clones, almost 90% seen once. This TCR was sampled from a man aged 25 to 40 who had been exposed to COVID-19. The sample taken for sequencing was PBMCs or T cells enriched from blood (not recorded which).

CDR3 region: CASSRLLAGGHTDTQYF. CDR3 nucleotide sequence: TGTGCCAGCAGCCGGTTGCTAGCGGGGGGACACACAGATACGCAGTATTTT. V is TRBV5-4 and J is TRBJ2-3; TRBD2 matches at 11 bases. J lost 2 bases, V lost 4 bases, and 9 bases had no gene match. The germline V gene has CDR1 SGHNT and CDR2 YYREEE (reference sequence). The CDR3 loop spans 17 amino acids.